This T cell receptor (beta chain) was sequenced during a study of control samples from healthy donors and cancer patients. This CDR3 is 16 amino acids long. Trimming pared 1 base from V and 1 base from J, leaving 12 bases between. The germline V gene has CDR1 SGHKS and CDR2 YYEKEE (reference sequence). Generated by immunoSEQ multiplex PCR, the TCRdb table keeps only in-frame clones and is missing some. The profile shows 80,000 or so clones, approximately 94% of them singletons. Material for sequencing was blood. This sequence was found in a woman in her forties in good health. The chain joins TRBV5-5 to TRBJ2-1; unclear D gene. The CDR3 is CASSLRLVGSYNEQFF. The DNA for the CDR3 is TGTGCCAGCAGCTTGAGGCTAGTTGGATCCTACAATGAGCAGTTCTTC.